The table lists the clone carrying this T cell receptor (beta chain) with a few counts. This CDR3 contains 15 residues. Trimming removed 0 bases from V and 2 bases from J, with 11 bases in between. The germline CDR1 and CDR2 sequences are LGHDT and YNNKEL (reference sequence). The data originate from a study of identical twins. One entry per CDR3 protein, called by TCRdb with MiXCR from the 5' RACE reads. The profile covers around 510,000 distinct CDR3 sequences, with roughly an eighth appearing a single time and about 0.97% taken by the ten largest. The same sample was also studied in work on yellow fever vaccine responses in identical twins.

The chain has TRBV3-1 and TRBJ2-7, with D uncertain. Source material: CD4+ T cells sorted from blood. The source is a woman between 18 and 29 years old in good health. In DNA, the CDR3 is TGTGCCAGCAGCCAAGATTTCGGGTTCGCCTACGAGCAGTACTTC. Protein product: CASSQDFGFAYEQYF.